Following are 8 T cell receptor beta chains from one sample sequenced in a study of T cells in Graves' hyperthyroidism and ophthalmopathy. RNA transcripts were the template for amplifying TCR beta CDR3 regions. HTBI primers were the set used in a first-round RT-PCR of the TCR CDR3. TCRdb re-called the multiplex PCR reads through MiXCR, storing one row per CDR3 protein. The sample yields roughly 57,000 distinct CDR3 sequences, roughly 50% seen once. The sample comprised blood. These receptors were collected from a woman in her sixties or seventies with Graves' ophthalmopathy.

With regard to this clonotype: Because it lacks the conserved phenylalanine or tryptophan at the end, this CDR3 is likely a read error. No DNA is shown, since the ends of the CDR3 on it are uncertain; the CDR3 is the one TCRdb lists. The chain couples TRBV5-5 to TRBJ1-3. Germline V gene lookup returns CDR1 SGHKS and CDR2 YYEKEE (reference sequence). The CDR3 spans 10 residues, counting both ends. The CDR3 here is CASSLGLAGA.

This clonotype was observed many times. V is TRBV7-2 and J is TRBJ1-5; no clear D. The V end was cut by 1 base, the J end by 0 bases, with 10 bases between. The CDR3 is made up of 16 amino acids. CDR1 is SGHTA, CDR2 FQGNSA, per germline. As DNA, the CDR3 is TGTGCCAGCAGCTTAGTAGCCCAATATAGCAATCAGCCCCAGCATTTT. Translating gives CASSLVAQYSNQPQHF.

This chain uses TRBV20-1 with TRBJ1-4; TRBD1 matches at 12 bases. Germline CDR1 is DFQATT and CDR2 is SNEGSKA (reference sequence). The trim removed 2 bases at V and 10 bases at J, leaving 2 bases unmatched. The CDR3 is 13 amino acids. In DNA form, the CDR3 reads TGCAGTGCTAGACTGGGACAGGGGGCAAAACTGTTTTTT. Protein product: CSARLGQGAKLFF.

This chain uses TRBV12-3 or TRBV12-4 with TRBJ2-1; 9 bases match TRBD1. The CDR3 is 16 residues long. Trimming removed 7 bases from V and 1 base from J; junction bases left unmatched: 8. The CDR3 spells CASNTGTGRSYNEQFF. The DNA of the CDR3 is TGTGCCAGCAACACCGGGACAGGGAGATCCTACAATGAGCAGTTCTTC.

This clonotype has at least ten counts. The V gene is TRBV5-1, the J gene TRBJ2-7; no firm D call. Trimming cost V 0 bases and J 3 bases, with 13 bases left between them. CDR1 and CDR2 (germline): SGHRS, YFSETQ. There are 15 residues in the CDR3. The CDR3: CASSLDVDRLYEQYF. CDR3 DNA: TGCGCCAGCAGCTTGGACGTGGACCGACTCTACGAGCAGTACTTC.

This clonotype was seen ten or more times. This chain links TRBV4-1 with TRBJ2-3; the D is unclear. The V end lost 1 base, the J end lost 0 bases, and 17 bases lay between the germline ends. CDR1 and CDR2 (germline): MGHRA, YSYEKL. The CDR3 totals 18 residues. CDR3 sequence reads: CASSQGPFGRLSTDTQYF. CDR3 in DNA: TGCGCCAGCAGCCAAGGGCCCTTTGGGCGCCTTAGCACAGATACGCAGTATTTT.

This clonotype was recorded many times. The rearrangement links TRBV6-5 to TRBJ2-2; possible D gene TRBD1, 6 bases. V was clipped by 5 bases and J by 2 bases, with 12 bases between them. The CDR3 totals 15 residues. The germline V gene has CDR1 MNHEY and CDR2 SVGAGI. CDR3 DNA sequence: TGTGCCAGCAGTCCGCACAGGGCTAACACCGGGGAGCTGTTTTTT. Translated, it gives CASSPHRANTGELFF.

On this clonotype itself: A read error is possible here, since a much larger clone lies one base away. The rearrangement links TRBV27 to TRBJ2-7; 7 nucleotides line up with TRBD2. There are 14 residues in the CDR3. The V and J ends lost 11 bases and 3 bases, in that order; junction bases with no gene match: 13. CDR1 and CDR2 from the germline V gene are MNHEY and SMNVEV (reference sequence). The CDR3 region is CAAAPSGSVYEQYF. DNA of the CDR3: TGTGCCGCGGCGCCTAGCGGTTCCGTCTACGAGCAGTACTTC.